The text below deals with one TCR beta chain. This record comes from a study of blood T cell repertoires in COVID-19. V lost 1 base and J 3 bases, leaving 13 bases between the germline ends. Per the germline V gene, CDR1 is SGHAT and CDR2 is FQNNGV. This CDR3 is 15 amino acids long. Using immunoSEQ multiplex PCR, the repertoire was profiled, and TCRdb retains in-frame clones only, with some absent. Of fewer than 200,000 clones in the sample, 88% were seen once. Sequencing was carried out using peripheral blood. This sequence was found in a man aged 60 to 69 with acute or convalescent COVID-19. The V and J genes are TRBV11-2 and TRBJ2-7; possibly TRBD1 for D (5 bases). CDR3 region: CASSLGSGQGYEQYF. CDR3 in DNA: TGTGCCAGCAGCTTAGGGTCGGGCCAGGGCTACGAGCAGTACTTC.